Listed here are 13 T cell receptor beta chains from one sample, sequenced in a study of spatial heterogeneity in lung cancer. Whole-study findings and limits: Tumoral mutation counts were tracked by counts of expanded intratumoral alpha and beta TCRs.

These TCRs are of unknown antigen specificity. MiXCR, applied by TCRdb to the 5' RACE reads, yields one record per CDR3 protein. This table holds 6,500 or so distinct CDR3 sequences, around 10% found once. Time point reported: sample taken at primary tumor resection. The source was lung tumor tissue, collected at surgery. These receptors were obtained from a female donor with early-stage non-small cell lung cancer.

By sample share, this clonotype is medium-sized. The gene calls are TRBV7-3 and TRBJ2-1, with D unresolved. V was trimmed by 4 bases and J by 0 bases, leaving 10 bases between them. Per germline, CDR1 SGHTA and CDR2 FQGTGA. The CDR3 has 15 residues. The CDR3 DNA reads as TGTGCCAGCAGCTCATCTTTTGCCTCCTACAATGAGCAGTTCTTC. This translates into CASSSSFASYNEQFF.

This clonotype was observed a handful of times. CDR3 region: CASSITGQGSVEQYF. The CDR3 nucleotides read TGTGCCAGCAGCATTACGGGACAGGGATCAGTCGAGCAGTACTTC. This rearrangement joins TRBV7-9 to TRBJ2-7, with 9 bases matching TRBD1. The CDR3 sequence is 15 residues long. Germline CDR1 is SEHNR and CDR2 is FQNEAQ (reference sequence). V lost 5 bases to trimming and J lost 6 bases; unmatched junction nucleotides: 11. Looking up the rest from reference TRBV7-9 and TRBJ2-7 gives the full variable domain: DTGVSQNPRHKITKRGQNVTFRCDPISEHNRLYWYRQTLGQGPEFLTYFQNEAQLEKSRLLSDRFSAERPKGSFSTLEIQRTEQGDSAMYLCASSITGQGSVEQYFGPGTRLTVT.

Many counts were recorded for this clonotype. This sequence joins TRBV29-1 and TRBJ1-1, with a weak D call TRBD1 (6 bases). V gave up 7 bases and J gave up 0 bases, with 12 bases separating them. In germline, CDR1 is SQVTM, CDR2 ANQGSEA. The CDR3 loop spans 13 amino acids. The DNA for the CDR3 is TGCAGCGGGACAGAAAGTGTGAACACTGAAGCTTTCTTT. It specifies CSGTESVNTEAFF.

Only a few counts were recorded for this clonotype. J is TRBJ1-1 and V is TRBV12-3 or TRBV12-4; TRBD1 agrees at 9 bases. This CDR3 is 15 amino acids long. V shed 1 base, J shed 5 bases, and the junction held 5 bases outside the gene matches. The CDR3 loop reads CASSLVRQGVTEAFF. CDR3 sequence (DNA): TGTGCCAGCAGTTTAGTCCGACAGGGGGTTACTGAAGCTTTCTTT.

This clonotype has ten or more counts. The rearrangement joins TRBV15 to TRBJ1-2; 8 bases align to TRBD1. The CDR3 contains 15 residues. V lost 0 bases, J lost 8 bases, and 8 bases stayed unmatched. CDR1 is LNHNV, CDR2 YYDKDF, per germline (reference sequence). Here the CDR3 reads CATSRDLETGEGYTF. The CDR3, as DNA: TGTGCCACCAGCAGAGATCTTGAGACAGGGGAAGGCTACACCTTC. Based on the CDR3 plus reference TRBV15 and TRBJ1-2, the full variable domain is DAMVIQNPRYQVTQFGKPVTLSCSQTLNHNVMYWYQQKSSQAPKLLFHYYDKDFNNEADTPDNFQSRRPNTSFCFLDIRSPGLGDTAMYLCATSRDLETGEGYTFGSGTRLTVV.

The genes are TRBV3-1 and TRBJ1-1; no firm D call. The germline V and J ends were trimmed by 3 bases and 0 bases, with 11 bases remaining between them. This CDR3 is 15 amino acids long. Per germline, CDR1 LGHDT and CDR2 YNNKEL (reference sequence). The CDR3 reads CASSHGFAMNTEAFF. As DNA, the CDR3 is TGTGCCAGCAGCCACGGGTTCGCGATGAACACTGAAGCTTTCTTT.

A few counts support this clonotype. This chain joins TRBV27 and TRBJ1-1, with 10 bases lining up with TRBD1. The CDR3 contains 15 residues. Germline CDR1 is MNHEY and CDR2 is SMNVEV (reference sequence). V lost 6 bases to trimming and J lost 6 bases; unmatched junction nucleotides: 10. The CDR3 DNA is TGTGCCAGCAGGCCTCTAGACAGGGGGCTTTCTGAAGCTTTCTTT. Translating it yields CASRPLDRGLSEAFF.

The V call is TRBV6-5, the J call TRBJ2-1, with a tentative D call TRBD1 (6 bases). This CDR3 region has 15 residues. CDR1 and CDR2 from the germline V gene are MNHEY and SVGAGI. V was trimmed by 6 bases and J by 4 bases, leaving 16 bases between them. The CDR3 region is CASSPGTNIYNEQFF. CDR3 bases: TGTGCCAGCAGCCCCGGGACAAATATTTACAATGAGCAGTTCTTC.

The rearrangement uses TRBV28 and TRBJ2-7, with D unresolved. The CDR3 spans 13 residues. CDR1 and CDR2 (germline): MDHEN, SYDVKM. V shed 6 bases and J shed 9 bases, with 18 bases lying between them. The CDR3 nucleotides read TGTGCCAGCAGGCCCACCGCTACGAGCTTGCAGTACTTC. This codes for CASRPTATSLQYF.

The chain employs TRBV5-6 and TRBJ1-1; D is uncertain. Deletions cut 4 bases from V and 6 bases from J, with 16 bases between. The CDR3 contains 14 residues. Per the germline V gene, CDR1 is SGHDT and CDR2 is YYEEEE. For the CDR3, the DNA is TGTGCCAGCAGCAAAGGGAGTAGGTCGGCTGAAGCTTTCTTT. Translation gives CASSKGSRSAEAFF.

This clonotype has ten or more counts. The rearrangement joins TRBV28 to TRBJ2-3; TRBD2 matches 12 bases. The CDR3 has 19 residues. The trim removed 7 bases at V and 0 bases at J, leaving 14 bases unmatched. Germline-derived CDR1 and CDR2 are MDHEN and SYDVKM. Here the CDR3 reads CASIPEWTSGDASTDTQYF. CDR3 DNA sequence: TGTGCCAGCATCCCCGAATGGACTAGCGGGGACGCTAGCACAGATACGCAGTATTTT. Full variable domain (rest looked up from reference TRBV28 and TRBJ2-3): DVKVTQSSRYLVKRTGEKVFLECVQDMDHENMFWYRQDPGLGLRLIYFSYDVKMKEKGDIPEGYSVSREKKERFSLILESASTNQTSMYLCASIPEWTSGDASTDTQYFGPGTRLTVL.

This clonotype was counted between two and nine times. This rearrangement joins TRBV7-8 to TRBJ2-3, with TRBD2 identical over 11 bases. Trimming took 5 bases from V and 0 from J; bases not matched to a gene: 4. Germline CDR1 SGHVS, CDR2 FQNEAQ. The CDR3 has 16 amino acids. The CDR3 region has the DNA TGTGCCAGCAGCCCGTGGACTAGCGGGAGCACAGATACGCAGTATTTT. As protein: CASSPWTSGSTDTQYF.

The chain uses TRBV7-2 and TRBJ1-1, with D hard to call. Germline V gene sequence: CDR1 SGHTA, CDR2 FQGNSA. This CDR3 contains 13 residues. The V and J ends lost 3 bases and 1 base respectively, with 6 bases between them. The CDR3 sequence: CASSFAWNTEAFF. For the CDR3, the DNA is TGTGCCAGCAGCTTCGCCTGGAACACTGAAGCTTTCTTT. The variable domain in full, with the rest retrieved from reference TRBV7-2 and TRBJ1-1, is GAGVSQSPSNKVTEKGKDVELRCDPISGHTALYWYRQSLGQGLEFLIYFQGNSAPDKSGLPSDRFSAERTGGSVSTLTIQRTQQEDSAVYLCASSFAWNTEAFFGQGTRLTVV.